The rows below give T cell receptor beta chains drawn from one sample of a study of shared clonotypes between healthy human individuals. Clones were read by immunoSEQ multiplex PCR, and TCRdb kept only the in-frame ones, dropping some. The sample lists 1,500,000 or so clones, approximately 98.5% occurring once. Sample: naive CD4+ T cells sorted from blood. The receptors were sampled from a man aged 30-40 years in good health. Each CDR3 is given with its conserved first and last residue. Each record gives: V gene, J gene, CDR3 protein.

V: TRBV28
J: TRBJ1-2
CDR3: CASSNPPSDGYTF

V: TRBV5-5
J: TRBJ2-7
CDR3: CASSPIAAYEQYF

V: TRBV7-2
J: TRBJ2-2
CDR3: CAGGAGHRTGELFF

V: TRBV29-1
J: TRBJ1-2
CDR3: CSCYDSAYGYTF

V: TRBV7-2
J: TRBJ2-1
CDR3: CASTKDSYYNEQFF

V: TRBV19
J: TRBJ1-5
CDR3: CASSSREGQPQHF

V: TRBV7-6
J: TRBJ1-2
CDR3: CASSLASGTGTYGYTF

V: TRBV27
J: TRBJ2-7
CDR3: CASSSPAWRSTYEQYF

V: TRBV7-9
J: TRBJ2-5
CDR3: CASSPIETQYF

V: TRBV5-3
J: TRBJ2-7
CDR3: CARSLLRDEQYF

V: TRBV6-6
J: TRBJ2-7
CDR3: CASTAGQGLYEQYF